A selection of T cell receptor beta chains follows, all from one sample in a study of blood T cells in healthy people across ages. TCRdb recomputed calls from the 5' RACE reads with MiXCR, one row per CDR3 protein. The table shows around 1.5 million distinct CDR3 sequences, with roughly 64% occurring only once. The source material was blood. These receptors came from a young man in good health. CDR3s leave out the opening cysteine and the closing phenylalanine or tryptophan.

j_call,cdr3_length,v_call,cdr3_aa
TRBJ2-5,14,TRBV3-1,ASSLARGRGGETQY
TRBJ2-1,14,TRBV6-1,ASSGVRAVSYNEQF
TRBJ2-3,13,TRBV20-1,SAPRAGEVSDTQY
TRBJ2-1,10,TRBV27,ASSFFRDKWF
TRBJ1-2,10,TRBV2,ASMGTGVGYT
TRBJ1-2,12,TRBV29-1,SVYSPATNYGYT
TRBJ2-6,15,TRBV2,ASSVNRAPAGANVLT
TRBJ1-5,14,TRBV20-1,SASRDRGQQGQPQH
TRBJ2-5,11,TRBV29-1,SVEREGRETQY
TRBJ2-1,10,TRBV29-1,SVTETYNEQF
TRBJ2-1,14,TRBV6-2/TRBV6-3,ASSYPAGRPYNEQF
TRBJ2-7,13,TRBV20-1,SARTAGVSYNEQY
TRBJ2-6,12,TRBV10-3,AIRGNSGANVLT
TRBJ2-1,14,TRBV4-1,ASSSEAGGKYNEQF
TRBJ2-7,12,TRBV27,ASSSGQKTHEQY
TRBJ2-5,14,TRBV5-6,ASSWTSKMLGETQY
TRBJ1-2,12,TRBV4-1,ASIQEEGTIKDT
TRBJ1-6,14,TRBV4-1,ASSRRGGQPASPLH
TRBJ1-1,13,TRBV6-5,ASSYSRHQNTEAF
TRBJ2-2,10,TRBV2,ASGTLLRELF
TRBJ1-1,12,TRBV2,ASSDVSLNTEAF
TRBJ2-5,14,TRBV20-1,SAPSVRGAGWETQY
TRBJ2-7,10,TRBV20-1,SATDISYEQY
TRBJ2-3,14,TRBV28,ASTRTGTGVTDTQY
.,9,TRBV20-1,SAYTGDEQY
TRBJ1-4,12,TRBV12-3/TRBV12-4,ASSIRPTNEKLF
TRBJ2-1,17,TRBV7-9,ASSLVIGPSGGPHNEQF
TRBJ2-4,13,TRBV20-1,SAPTRPLAKNIQY
TRBJ1-2,14,TRBV12-3/TRBV12-4,ASSFRLSGGGYGYT
TRBJ2-1,8,TRBV2,ASTENEQF
TRBJ1-2,13,TRBV5-5,ASSLRQGFIYGYT
TRBJ2-7,13,TRBV27,ASSFRLAGIHEQY
TRBJ2-1,10,TRBV2,ASSDIVIQQF
.,11,TRBV27,ASSVGSGNIQY
TRBJ2-7,13,TRBV4-1,ASSQGSFNSYEQY
TRBJ2-7,9,TRBV4-1,ASSQGTEQY
.,10,TRBV7-2,ASSSRIGEQY
TRBJ2-1,17,TRBV4-3,ASSQEAVAGGYIDNEQF
TRBJ2-1,14,TRBV18,ASSPPSGLGAGEQF
TRBJ1-2,14,TRBV4-1,ASSLDRTIRVHGYT
TRBJ2-1,14,TRBV27,ASSQPGLEIDNEQF
TRBJ2-1,13,TRBV5-6,ASSLLGDSYNEQF
TRBJ2-2,14,TRBV5-1,ASSFGTLVNTGELF
TRBJ2-7,10,TRBV12-3/TRBV12-4,ASARDGYEQY
TRBJ1-5,14,TRBV27,ASSLSASYSNQPQH
TRBJ1-1,11,TRBV27,ASSFFGGTEAF
TRBJ2-4,13,TRBV7-2,ASSYRGRNGNIQY
TRBJ2-7,18,TRBV4-1,ASSQDPGGASAGTSYEQY